This TCR beta chain was identified in a study of T cells in pancreatic ductal adenocarcinoma. The selected patients with pancreatic ductal adenocarcinoma had surgery but no neoadjuvant therapy. CDR3 length: 14 amino acids. Germline lookup yields CDR1 SGHRS and CDR2 YFSETQ. V lost 0 bases, J lost 6 bases, and 6 bases stayed unmatched. Generated by immunoSEQ multiplex PCR, the TCRdb table keeps only in-frame clones and is missing some. The repertoire includes roughly 100,000 clones, roughly 96% of them detected once, and roughly 3.1% sits in the top ten. Input material: PBMCs. The chain is built from TRBV5-1 and TRBJ2-7; 7 bases match TRBD1. The TCR sequence derives from a human donor with pancreatic ductal adenocarcinoma. The CDR3 sequence is CASSLGQGPPEQYF. For the CDR3, the DNA is TGCGCCAGCAGCTTGGGACAGGGCCCTCCCGAGCAGTACTTC.